The rows below give T cell receptor beta chains drawn from one sample of a study of shared clonotypes between healthy human individuals. The data were produced by immunoSEQ multiplex PCR, yet TCRdb's version contains in-frame clones alone and is incomplete. The table records under 750,000 clones, roughly two thirds of them present only once. Material: memory CD4+ T cells sorted from blood. These receptors came from a woman aged 25 to 39 in good health. CDR3s include the opening cysteine and the closing phenylalanine or tryptophan. Fields, in order: V gene, clone size, D gene, J gene, CDR3 protein, CDR3 DNA. D genes are given only for firm matches. The listing skips clone size in some rows; elsewhere it reads once, few, many or a size class.

>TRBV28|many|-|TRBJ2-2
CASSPVGVGGGELFF
TGTGCCAGCAGCCCAGTCGGCGTTGGGGGCGGGGAGCTGTTTTTT
>TRBV7-9|-|-|TRBJ2-7
CASSSRVVAPYEQYF
TGTGCCAGCAGTTCCAGGGTAGTCGCCCCCTACGAGCAGTACTTC
>TRBV9|-|-|TRBJ2-2
CASSLRTDTGELFF
TGTGCCAGCAGCCTTCGGACAGACACCGGGGAGCTGTTTTTT
>TRBV28|-|TRBD1|TRBJ1-5
CASTMGQGANQPQHF
TGTGCCAGCACCATGGGACAGGGGGCTAATCAGCCCCAGCATTTT
>TRBV29-1|-|-|TRBJ1-3
CSVETGGFSGNTIYF
TGCAGCGTTGAAACGGGGGGGTTCTCTGGAAACACCATATATTTT
>TRBV5-4|-|-|TRBJ2-2
CASCTFGAENTGELFF
TGTGCCAGCTGCACCTTCGGGGCGGAAAACACCGGGGAGCTGTTTTTT
>TRBV10-3|-|TRBD2|TRBJ2-2
CAISPLAGRDTGELFF
TGTGCCATCAGCCCACTAGCGGGACGAGACACCGGGGAGCTGTTTTTT
>TRBV5-1|-|-|TRBJ2-5
CASRRTEETQYF
TGCGCCAGCAGACGGACGGAAGAGACCCAGTACTTC
>TRBV7-9|-|TRBD1|TRBJ2-7
CASSRSGTGNYEQYF
TGTGCCAGCAGTCGCTCCGGGACAGGGAACTACGAGCAGTACTTC
>TRBV5-6|-|TRBD2|TRBJ2-5
CASHQLAGGRETQYF
TGTGCCAGTCACCAACTAGCGGGAGGGAGAGAGACCCAGTACTTC
>TRBV6-1|-|-|TRBJ1-2
CASRNTGLGGYTF
TGTGCCAGCAGGAACACAGGGTTGGGCGGCTACACCTTC
>TRBV2|-|-|TRBJ2-5
CASRPTVGETQYF
TGTGCCAGCCGCCCGACGGTCGGGGAGACCCAGTACTTC
>TRBV28|-|TRBD2|TRBJ2-1
CASTYTLAGYNEQFF
TGTGCCAGCACGTACACCCTAGCGGGGTACAATGAGCAGTTCTTC
>TRBV10-3|-|TRBD2|TRBJ2-2
CASPTSGITVGASGELFF
TGTGCCAGTCCGACTAGCGGGATTACGGTAGGGGCGTCCGGGGAGCTGTTTTTT
>TRBV5-1|-|-|TRBJ2-5
CASSVPPGETQYF
TGCGCCAGCAGCGTCCCCCCCGGGGAGACCCAGTACTTC
>TRBV6-4|-|TRBD1|TRBJ2-7
CASSVLRTGGYYEQYF
TGTGCCAGCAGTGTTCTACGGACAGGGGGCTATTACGAGCAGTACTTC
>TRBV28|-|TRBD2|TRBJ2-7
CASSAAGTSVYEQYF
TGTGCCAGCAGTGCGGCCGGGACTAGCGTCTACGAGCAGTACTTC
>TRBV7-2|-|-|TRBJ2-2
CASSFPTRATGELFF
TGTGCCAGCAGCTTCCCCACACGCGCGACCGGGGAGCTGTTTTTT
>TRBV7-9|few|-|TRBJ1-1
CASSLGEGGNTEAFF
TGTGCCAGCAGCTTAGGAGAGGGTGGGAACACTGAAGCTTTCTTT
>TRBV2|-|-|TRBJ2-7
CASRGGGLIPGAAYEQYF
TGTGCCAGCAGGGGAGGTGGACTGATACCAGGAGCCGCCTACGAGCAGTACTTC
>TRBV6-5|-|TRBD1|TRBJ2-7
CASSPGQGAGYEQYF
TGTGCCAGCAGTCCGGGACAGGGGGCCGGGTACGAGCAGTACTTC
>TRBV28|few|-|TRBJ2-2
CASTERRYTGELFF
TGTGCCAGCACGGAGCGGAGGTACACCGGGGAGCTGTTTTTT
>TRBV5-1|few|TRBD2|TRBJ2-1
CASSITSGRAPEQFF
TGCGCCAGCAGCATAACTAGCGGGAGGGCCCCTGAGCAGTTCTTC
>TRBV19|once|-|TRBJ2-7
CAGPGPQVSYEQYF
TGTGCGGGTCCCGGGCCGCAGGTCTCCTACGAGCAGTACTTC
>TRBV7-9|-|-|TRBJ2-7
CASSGSGLASEEQYF
TGTGCCAGCAGCGGCAGCGGGCTAGCGTCTGAAGAGCAGTACTTC
>TRBV29-1|-|-|TRBJ2-2
CSAGGAETNTGELFF
TGCAGCGCTGGCGGGGCAGAGACGAACACCGGGGAGCTGTTTTTT
>TRBV18|once|-|TRBJ2-3
CASSLRSAAEADTQYF
TGTGCCAGCTCACTACGCTCCGCGGCCGAGGCAGATACGCAGTATTTT
>TRBV30|-|-|TRBJ1-2
CAWSLQVLDGYTF
TGTGCCTGGAGTTTACAGGTGCTTGATGGCTACACCTTC
>TRBV2|-|TRBD1|TRBJ1-5
CASKRTGAMNQPQHF
TGTGCCAGCAAAAGGACAGGGGCCATGAATCAGCCCCAGCATTTT
>TRBV18|-|-|TRBJ2-7
CASSRDTLREQYF
TGTGCCAGCTCCCGGGACACCCTACGGGAGCAGTACTTC
>TRBV7-3|-|-|TRBJ2-7
CASSPGGGNYEQYF
TGTGCCAGCAGCCCCGGCGGCGGGAACTACGAGCAGTACTTC
>TRBV5-1|-|TRBD1|TRBJ2-5
CASSLDGQGLTETQYF
TGCGCCAGCAGCCTGGACGGACAGGGGTTGACAGAGACCCAGTACTTC
>TRBV19|many|-|TRBJ2-7
CASSMARVCEQYF
TGTGCCAGTAGTATGGCCCGTGTCTGCGAGCAGTACTTC
>TRBV28|once|-|TRBJ2-3
CASSPAWHGRDTQYF
TGTGCCAGCAGCCCTGCCTGGCACGGTCGGGATACGCAGTATTTT
>TRBV4-1|-|TRBD2|TRBJ2-7
CASSKGGGLAGGSSYEQYF
TGCGCCAGCAGCAAAGGAGGCGGGCTAGCGGGAGGATCATCCTACGAGCAGTACTTC
>TRBV5-6|-|-|TRBJ2-4
CASSLTGENIQYF
TGTGCCAGCAGCTTGACCGGGGAAAACATTCAGTACTTC
>TRBV6-1|-|-|TRBJ2-5
CASSEALWGGSPQETQYF
TGTGCCAGCAGTGAAGCGCTGTGGGGTGGGAGTCCTCAAGAGACCCAGTACTTC
>TRBV18|-|-|TRBJ2-7
CASSPRVTEYEQYF
TGTGCCAGCTCACCAAGGGTAACGGAGTACGAGCAGTACTTC
>TRBV6-1|-|TRBD1|TRBJ2-7
CASQFNRGHSYEQYF
TGTGCCAGCCAGTTTAACAGGGGGCATTCCTACGAGCAGTACTTC
>TRBV18|-|-|TRBJ2-4
CASSPFEAGPDIQYF
TGTGCCAGCTCACCATTCGAGGCAGGGCCGGACATTCAGTACTTC
>TRBV11-2|once|-|TRBJ1-3
CASSSPKEGNTIYF
TGTGCCAGCAGCTCTCCTAAGGAGGGAAACACCATATATTTT
>TRBV4-1|-|-|TRBJ2-5
CASSVGQTQYF
TGCGCCAGCAGTGTTGGTCAGACCCAGTACTTC
>TRBV9|-|-|TRBJ1-3
CASSGPLRNTIYF
TGTGCCAGCAGCGGGCCTTTGAGAAACACCATATATTTT
>TRBV5-4|-|-|TRBJ2-5
CASSGDVPQGTGRETQYF
TGTGCCAGCAGCGGCGACGTGCCACAGGGGACGGGGAGGGAGACCCAGTACTTC
>TRBV5-1|-|TRBD2|TRBJ2-1
CASSLTSGYNEQFF
TGCGCCAGCAGCTTGACTAGCGGTTACAATGAGCAGTTCTTC
>TRBV7-6|few|-|TRBJ2-7
CASSEDWVRDYEQYF
TGTGCCAGCAGCGAGGATTGGGTTAGGGACTACGAGCAGTACTTC
>TRBV5-1|-|TRBD1|TRBJ2-2
CASSRGQGANTGELFF
TGCGCCAGCAGCCGAGGACAGGGGGCGAACACCGGGGAGCTGTTTTTT
>TRBV7-8|many|-|TRBJ2-5
CASSRPGNQETQYF
TGTGCCAGCAGTCGGCCGGGCAACCAAGAGACCCAGTACTTC
>TRBV28|-|-|TRBJ1-1
CASWARRLNTEAFF
TGTGCCAGCTGGGCCCGGAGACTGAACACTGAAGCTTTCTTT
>TRBV5-1|-|-|TRBJ2-1
CASSFALKLVSYNEQFF
TGCGCCAGCAGCTTTGCCCTTAAACTAGTTTCCTACAATGAGCAGTTCTTC
>TRBV19|-|-|TRBJ1-1
CASSIFKGDTEAFF
TGTGCCAGTAGTATATTCAAGGGGGACACTGAAGCTTTCTTT
>TRBV19|-|TRBD1|TRBJ2-5
CASRGTGEETQYF
TGTGCCAGCCGCGGGACAGGGGAAGAGACCCAGTACTTC
>TRBV4-1|few|-|TRBJ2-3
CASSQGSLATDTQYF
TGCGCCAGCAGCCAAGGTAGCCTAGCGACAGATACGCAGTATTTT
>TRBV28|once|-|TRBJ2-7
CASSFRTSWDTTYEQYF
TGTGCCAGCAGTTTTCGGACTAGTTGGGACACCACCTACGAGCAGTACTTC